The clone carrying this TCR beta chain has only a few counts. Its specificity is not known. The method was immunoSEQ multiplex PCR; TCRdb's version includes in-frame clones alone and lacks a portion of them. Among fewer than 2,000 clones listed, around 70% were seen once. V trimming: 1 base; J trimming: 1 base; junction bases outside the gene matches: 3. The CDR3 spans 15 residues. Germline assignment: CDR1 SGDLS and CDR2 YYNGEE. Normal lung was taken at the farthest possible site, at least 3 cm from tumour. This entry comes from a study of immune cell composition in non-small cell lung cancer. Findings and caveats of the study: 60% to 75% of squamous and around 35% of adenocarcinoma cases had tumour-associated clones >0.5%.

The chain combines TRBV9 with TRBJ2-3; TRBD2 matches at 7 bases. The clonotype originates from a human donor with non-small cell lung cancer. Sequencing was performed on non-adjacent lung tissue. The CDR3 is CASSVMGGGTDTQYF. The CDR3 region has the DNA TGTGCCAGCAGCGTAATGGGGGGGGGCACAGATACGCAGTATTTT.